The entry below gives a single TCR beta chain sequence along with its context. Its antigen target is currently unknown. No much larger clonotype is one base removed from it; base qualities were not supplied. In total, approximately 690 healthy bone marrow donors made up the cohort. At the time of sampling, every cohort member was nominally healthy, though immune exposures that went unrecorded were likely present. The donor tested CMV seropositive and was one of the 289 seropositive cohort members. Every donor gave a peripheral blood sample, and the peripheral blood mononuclear cells from that sample were used for TCR beta sequencing. Genomic DNA extraction from the blood cell samples was performed with the Qiagen DNeasy Blood Extraction Kit. This specimen comes from a study of cytomegalovirus exposure and HLA in healthy donors (dated by TCRdb to 2016 to 2017). For the wider study: According to an earlier analysis of a few hundred of the donors, 200 million or so T cells yielded 117 million unique TCR beta sequences and about 300 Gb of sequence data. Roughly 300 gigabases of sequencing data and tens of millions of unique TCR sequences were included in an early release covering roughly 600 HLA-typed donors. The genetic ancestry cluster associated with self-reported Caucasian donors included over 65% of the 398 genotyped donors. The study aimed to test whether signatures of past pathogen exposure could be identified by cataloging public T cell receptors. The T cell repertoires of some 670 subjects were profiled by immunosequencing and related to cytomegalovirus serostatus. In addition to the first cohort of hundreds of subjects, a separate validation cohort of 120 different subjects was used. High-throughput TCR immunosequencing, statistical association of individual TCRs with disease status, and machine learning were combined to predict cytomegalovirus infection status. In a later analysis, previously published TCR beta repertoires from 666 donors were re-analyzed and high-resolution HLA genotyping was added so that TCR occurrence patterns could be studied. Rather than drawing on any new phenotypic data, the later analysis identified candidate immune exposures from TCR beta sequences and the way those sequences occurred across donors. In an earlier analysis of several hundred of the donors, high-throughput TCR beta sequencing was used to judge whether each TCR beta V gene segment behaved as functional or pseudogenic. Alongside the repertoire data, information on donor age, sex, ethnicity and CMV serostatus was compiled. Genome-wide SNP genotypes for about 65% of the roughly 700 donors were used in a later genetic analysis, which treated that subset as a discovery cohort. All discovery cohort repertoires had been generated using a single sequencing platform. Class I and class II HLA loci were covered by the typing at four-digit resolution. Typing coverage varied by locus: roughly 620-640 donors for A, B, C, DRB1 and DQB1; 500 to 550 for DQA1; approximately 610 for DPA1; approximately 450 for DPB1. Because of strong linkage in the cohort, roughly five DR-DQ haplotypes were treated as single units for association and clustering. On average, around 200,000 unique TCR beta nucleotide sequences were sequenced per donor among 350 to 400 genotyped donors of the cohort, with roughly a sixth of those sequences being non-productive.

Library preparation used the immunoSEQ multiplex PCR assay. A mixture of 60 forward primers for TCR Vbeta segments and 13 reverse primers for TCR Jbeta segments was used in the multiplex PCR. The CDR3 region of rearranged TCR beta genes was amplified from genomic DNA with a multiplex PCR assay. The amplified TCR beta libraries were sequenced on the Illumina HiSeq System as 87-base-pair reads. The authors' analysis ran thus. A later analysis tallied tens of millions of unique TCR beta chains across the approximately 670 repertoires, and about 12 million of those chains were shared by two or more donors. Raw reads were error-corrected and collapsed into unique sequences by a nearest-neighbor algorithm in which closely related sequences were merged to remove PCR and sequencing errors. V, D and J gene segments were assigned by aligning CDR3 sequences to IMGT reference sequences. For a sequence to be retained, a match of at least six nucleotides to both a V gene segment and a J gene segment was required. A rearrangement was called productive if the CDR3 had no stop codons and remained in frame with V and J, and every other rearrangement was called non-productive. Following IMGT convention, CDR3 was defined as the stretch from the second conserved V-encoded cysteine up to the conserved J-encoded phenylalanine. The earlier analysis of about 610 of the donors excluded sequences that lacked an unambiguous match to a single V gene segment. In an earlier analysis of several hundred of the donors, V segments were called functional above 56.7% productive rearrangements and were called segregating when the between-donor standard deviation exceeded 5%. A statistical classification framework was built for diagnosing cytomegalovirus status from the catalog of TCR beta chain sequences. A later analysis assigned V and J genes by comparing TCR nucleotide sequences with IMGT/GENE-DB human TR gene sequences. In a later analysis, CDR3 sequences and most-parsimonious VDJ recombination scenarios were assigned using the TCRdist pipeline. In a later analysis, each TCR beta chain was defined by its CDR3 amino acid sequence together with its V-gene family, and reads without a unique V-gene family were excluded. A later analysis removed roughly 590 highly shared, low-generation-probability nucleotide sequences to deal with suspected cross-contamination and a sequencing artifact. A later analysis calculated a clonal expansion index for each public chain from normalized within-repertoire ranks of inferred template counts. A later analysis computed generation probabilities with a VDJ recombination model fitted to out-of-frame rearrangements, and checked the results against IGoR. Hypergeometric tests were used in a later analysis to score TCR-TCR, TCR-HLA and TCR-CMV co-occurrence, with a repertoire-size bias correction applied to the TCR pairs. A later analysis estimated false discovery rates by permuting HLA or CMV assignments 20 times. In a later analysis, co-occurring TCRs were grouped using DBSCAN, with TCRdist sequence similarity added in when clustering inside HLA-allele-positive subsets. Repertoires with fewer than 30,000 or more than 120,000 public chains, plus five repertoires with anomalous nucleotide sharing, were excluded from co-occurrence clustering. TCRdb took over this immuneACCESS table, retaining in-frame rearrangements with V and J assigned. Such tables are incomplete; in checked studies, under half of the missing clones stem from an unresolved V gene, and the remainder is unexplained. V and J calls and clone size are copied from that table; D and trimming were computed from the DNA. Here the sample has about 140,000 clones; 70% to 85% occur a single time. The top ten clones comprise around 10% of the sample.

CDR1 and CDR2 were assigned from the germline V gene (reference sequence) as MNHEY and SMNVEV. V has 6 bases trimmed and J has 5 bases trimmed; junction bases matching no gene number 7. Including cysteine and phenylalanine, the CDR3 has 14 amino acids. The retained sequence is limited to the CDR3, 42 bases, with the frame set at the first base. What the authors observed across the whole study: In a later analysis, HLA-associated TCR beta chains showed more clonal expansion and lower generation probabilities than non-associated chains that were equally common. This cohort had only TCR beta chains sequenced, and the lack of alpha or paired-chain data limited which features could be detected. Most TCR sequences were observed very rarely across donors, whereas some public TCRs were present in many individuals. Because counts were too low, more than 15 rarely observed V segments, including chromosome 9 orphons, were left out of the earlier analysis of about 500 of the donors. In a later analysis, most CMV-associated TCR beta chains were found to appear HLA-restricted, with HLA associations seemingly driven largely by CMV exposure. HLA typing was unavailable for some donors at each locus, so association tests used only the typed subset. The 87-base-pair reads could not distinguish some IMGT-functional V segments, including TRBV6-2 and TRBV6-3, so those segments were excluded. Strong co-occurrence of HLA alleles, especially DR and DQ, made assigning TCR associations to individual alleles difficult. A cluster of highly shared sequence variants was judged likely to be a technical artifact of the sequencing pipeline. In vitro tests confirmed that a few of the cytomegalovirus-associated TCR beta chains recognize cytomegalovirus antigens. In the study, 150 to 200 TCR beta chains were listed as associated with cytomegalovirus. In both the original and validation cohorts, the classifier was reported to diagnose cytomegalovirus status with high specificity and sensitivity. In a later genetic analysis, a missense DCLRE1C variant was associated with V-gene and J-gene trimming of TCR beta chains, and the association was replicated in an independent cohort. According to a later analysis, parvovirus B19, influenza, CMV and Epstein-Barr virus appeared linked to several top co-occurrence clusters. The authors suggested that the approach could potentially be extended to other disease states and immunological phenotypes. The presence/absence analyses assumed that sequencing depth was roughly uniform across donors, and that assumption may not be true. In an earlier analysis of some 640 of the donors, most TCR beta V segments were observed in productive rearrangements about 90% or about 30% of the time, broadly matching IMGT annotations. In a later analysis, TCR association rates were found to vary across HLA loci, with the most associated TCRs seen for DRB1 alleles and the fewest for HLA-C alleles. CMV serostatus was the only immune exposure information available for the cohort. In a later analysis, 16,951 TCR beta sequences were associated with specific HLA alleles at a false discovery rate of 0.05. Linkage disequilibrium might explain the correlated functional status among segregating V segments, but an unknown experimental factor could not be ruled out. A later genetic analysis reported fewer N-insertions in productive TCRs among donors in an Asian-associated ancestry cluster than the roughly 700-donor mean. A further reported finding was that TCR beta sequences accurately predicted the HLA-A and HLA-B alleles for most subjects in the first cohort.

This sequence uses TRBV27 and TRBJ1-1; TRBD1 aligns with 9 central bases. The TCR comes from a woman in her fifties or sixties in good health and CMV-seropositive. Material for sequencing was PBMCs. The CDR3 here reads CASRSGTGLTEAFF. The DNA reads as follows: TGTGCCAGCAGATCCGGGACAGGGCTAACTGAAGCTTTCTTT.